The 12 T cell receptor beta chains in this list originate from one sample, sequenced in a study of technical replicates of blood from a few donors. Sequencing was performed with immunoSEQ multiplex PCR; in TCRdb, only in-frame clones are kept and a portion is missing. Here the sample spans tens of thousands of clones, around 94% being singletons. The sequenced sample consisted of T cells isolated from PBMCs. These receptors were obtained from a human donor in good health.

This rearrangement joins TRBV14 to TRBJ2-2, with 10 bases that match TRBD1. The trim removed 5 bases at V and 7 bases at J, leaving 13 bases unmatched. Germline V gene lookup returns CDR1 SGHDN and CDR2 FVKESK. The CDR3 consists of 17 residues. This CDR3 reads CASSWDRGIHGLGELFF. CDR3 coding DNA: TGTGCCAGCAGCTGGGACAGGGGAATCCACGGGCTCGGGGAGCTGTTTTTT.

The V and J genes are TRBV9 and TRBJ2-1; D is undetermined. This CDR3 region has 11 residues. Looked up from germline, CDR1 is SGDLS and CDR2 is YYNGEE. V was cut by 3 bases and J by 5 bases, with 3 bases left in between. The CDR3 here is CASSANNEQFF. The CDR3 DNA sequence: TGTGCCAGCAGCGCAAACAATGAGCAGTTCTTC.

The gene calls are TRBV5-1 and TRBJ2-3; 7 bases fit TRBD1. The germline CDR1 and CDR2 sequences are SGHRS and YFSETQ. The CDR3 contains 13 residues. V trimming: 2 bases; J trimming: 3 bases; junction bases outside the gene matches: 0. The CDR3 is CASSLQGTDTQYF. CDR3 sequence (DNA): TGCGCCAGCAGCTTACAGGGGACAGATACGCAGTATTTT.

The CDR3 spells CSVARTRLYEQYF. The CDR3 nucleotides are TGCAGCGTTGCCCGGACTAGACTTTACGAGCAGTACTTC. The genes are TRBV29-1 and TRBJ2-7, with 7 bases identical to TRBD2. Germline assignment: CDR1 SQVTM and CDR2 ANQGSEA. The trim removed 4 bases at V and 4 bases at J, leaving 7 bases unmatched. The CDR3 is 13 amino acids.

The rearrangement joins TRBV20-1 to TRBJ2-3; D may be TRBD1 (6 bases). The V and J ends lost 6 bases and 7 bases respectively, with 8 bases between them. From germline, CDR1 is DFQATT and CDR2 SNEGSKA (reference sequence). This CDR3 is built from 10 residues. The CDR3 bases are TGCAGTGCCCAGGGGAATACGCAGTATTTT. This codes for CSAQGNTQYF.

The chain employs TRBV9 and TRBJ2-5, with D perhaps TRBD2 (7 bases). Trimming took off 5 bases at V and 3 bases at J, with 14 bases between the two ends. The CDR3 loop spans 14 amino acids. The germline V gene has CDR1 SGDLS and CDR2 YYNGEE. The CDR3 DNA follows: TGTGCCAGCAGTGAGGGGGGGTTCAAAGAGACCCAGTACTTC. Its translation is CASSEGGFKETQYF. Full variable domain (remainder filled in from reference TRBV9 and TRBJ2-5): DSGVTQTPKHLITATGQRVTLRCSPRSGDLSVYWYQQSLDQGLQFLIQYYNGEERAKGNILERFSAQQFPDLHSELNLSSLELGDSALYFCASSEGGFKETQYFGPGTRLLVL.

This chain joins TRBV11-2 and TRBJ2-1; 7 bases match TRBD1. V dropped 5 bases and J dropped 0; count of bases not matched to a gene: 7. Germline V gives CDR1 SGHAT, CDR2 FQNNGV. This CDR3 is 16 amino acids long. The CDR3 bases are TGTGCCAGCAGCGGACTCCGGGACAGCTCCTACAATGAGCAGTTCTTC. It specifies CASSGLRDSSYNEQFF.

The CDR3 loop reads CASSPETGGRDTEAFF. CDR3 DNA sequence: TGTGCCAGCAGCCCTGAAACAGGGGGCAGAGACACTGAAGCTTTCTTT. The chain employs TRBV27 and TRBJ1-1; 9 positions match TRBD1. Losses at the gene ends were 6 bases for V and 3 bases for J; bases not matched to a gene: 11. The CDR3 length is 16 residues. Germline CDR1 reads MNHEY; CDR2 reads SMNVEV (reference sequence).

The chain recombines TRBV15 with TRBJ2-7, with 8 bases lining up with TRBD2. This CDR3 is built from 15 residues. Trimming cost V 0 bases and J 9 bases; bases outside gene matches: 10. Per germline, CDR1 LNHNV and CDR2 YYDKDF (reference sequence). For the CDR3, the DNA is TGTGCCACCAGCAGAGATACACTAGCGGCGGAAGGGCAGTACTTC. It specifies CATSRDTLAAEGQYF.

This chain connects TRBV13 to TRBJ1-2, with D unresolved. The CDR3 extends over 12 amino acids. CDR1 is PRHDT and CDR2 is FYEKMQ in the germline V gene (reference sequence). V lost 1 base and J lost 6, with 6 bases in between. The CDR3 DNA reads TGTGCCAGCAGCTTAGAACAGAATGGCTACACCTTC. Amino acid sequence: CASSLEQNGYTF.

The chain carries TRBV10-1 and TRBJ1-3, with 7 bases lining up with TRBD1. Germline CDR1 is WNHNN and CDR2 is SYGVQD (reference sequence). This CDR3 has 15 residues. V shed 2 bases and J 2 bases; nucleotides not matched to a gene: 3. CDR3 bases: TGCGCCAGCAGTGAGGAGACAGGGACTGGAAACACCATATATTTT. Its translation: CASSEETGTGNTIYF.

This chain links TRBV5-1 with TRBJ2-7; D remains ambiguous. The CDR3 sequence is 13 residues long. V lost 0 bases to trimming and J lost 5 bases, with 9 bases between them. CDR1 SGHRS and CDR2 YFSETQ come from the germline V gene. CDR3 DNA sequence: TGCGCCAGCAGCTTGGGGCAGGTAAACGAGCAGTACTTC. The encoded protein is CASSLGQVNEQYF.